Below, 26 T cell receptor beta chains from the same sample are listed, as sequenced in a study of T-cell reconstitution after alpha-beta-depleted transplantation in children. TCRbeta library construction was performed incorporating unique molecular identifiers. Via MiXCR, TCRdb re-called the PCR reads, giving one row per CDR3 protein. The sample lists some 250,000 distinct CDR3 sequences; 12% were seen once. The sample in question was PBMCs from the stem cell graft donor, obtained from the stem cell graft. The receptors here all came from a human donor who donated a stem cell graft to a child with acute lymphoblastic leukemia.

The CDR3 DNA reads TGCGCCAGCAGCTTGGGTTTGGAGTACAGGCAAAATGAAAAACTGTTTTTT. It translates to CASSLGLEYRQNEKLFF. The genes are TRBV5-1 and TRBJ1-4, with a possible D match to TRBD1 (5 bases). Trimming stripped 0 bases from V and 5 bases from J, with 17 bases between. This CDR3 has 17 residues. Germline CDR1 reads SGHRS; CDR2 reads YFSETQ.

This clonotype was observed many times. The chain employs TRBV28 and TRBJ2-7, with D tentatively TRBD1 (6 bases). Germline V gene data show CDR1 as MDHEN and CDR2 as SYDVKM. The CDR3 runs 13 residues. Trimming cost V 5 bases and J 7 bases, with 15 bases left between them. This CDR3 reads CASSPWDKREQYF. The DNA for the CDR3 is TGTGCCAGCAGTCCCTGGGACAAACGGGAGCAGTACTTC. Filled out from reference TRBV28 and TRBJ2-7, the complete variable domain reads DVKVTQSSRYLVKRTGEKVFLECVQDMDHENMFWYRQDPGLGLRLIYFSYDVKMKEKGDIPEGYSVSREKKERFSLILESASTNQTSMYLCASSPWDKREQYFGPGTRLTVT.

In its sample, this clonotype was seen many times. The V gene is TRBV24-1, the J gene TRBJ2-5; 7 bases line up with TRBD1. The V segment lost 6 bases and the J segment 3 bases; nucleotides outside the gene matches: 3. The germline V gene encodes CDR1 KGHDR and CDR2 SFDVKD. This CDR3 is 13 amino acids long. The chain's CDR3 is CATSRQGKETQYF. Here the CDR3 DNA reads TGTGCCACCAGTCGACAGGGTAAAGAGACCCAGTACTTC.

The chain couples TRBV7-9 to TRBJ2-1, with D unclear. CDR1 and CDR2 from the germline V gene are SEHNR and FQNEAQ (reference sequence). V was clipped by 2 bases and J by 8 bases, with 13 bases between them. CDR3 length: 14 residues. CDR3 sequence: CASSLKDSGHEQFF. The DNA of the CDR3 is TGTGCCAGCAGCTTAAAGGATTCGGGTCATGAGCAGTTCTTC. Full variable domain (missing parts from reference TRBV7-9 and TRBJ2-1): DTGVSQNPRHKITKRGQNVTFRCDPISEHNRLYWYRQTLGQGPEFLTYFQNEAQLEKSRLLSDRFSAERPKGSFSTLEIQRTEQGDSAMYLCASSLKDSGHEQFFGPGTRLTVL.

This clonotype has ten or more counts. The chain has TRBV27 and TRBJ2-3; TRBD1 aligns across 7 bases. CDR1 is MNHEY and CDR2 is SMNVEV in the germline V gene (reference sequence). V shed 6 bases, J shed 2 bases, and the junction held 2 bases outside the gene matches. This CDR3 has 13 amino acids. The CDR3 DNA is TGTGCCAGCAGAGGGGGCTACACAGATACGCAGTATTTT. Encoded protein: CASRGGYTDTQYF.

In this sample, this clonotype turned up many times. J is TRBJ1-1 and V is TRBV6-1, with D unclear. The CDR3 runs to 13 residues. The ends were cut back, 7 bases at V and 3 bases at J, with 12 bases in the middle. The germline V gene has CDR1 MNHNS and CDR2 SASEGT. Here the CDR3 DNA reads TGTGCCAGCACCGAGGGATGGTACACTGAAGCTTTCTTT. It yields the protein CASTEGWYTEAFF.

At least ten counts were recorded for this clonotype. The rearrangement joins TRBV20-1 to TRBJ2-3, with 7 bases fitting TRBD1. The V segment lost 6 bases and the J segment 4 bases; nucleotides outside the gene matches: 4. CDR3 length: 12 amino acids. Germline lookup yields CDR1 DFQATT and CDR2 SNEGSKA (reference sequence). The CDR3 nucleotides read TGCAGTGCCACAACAGGGGCAGATACGCAGTATTTT. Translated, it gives CSATTGADTQYF.

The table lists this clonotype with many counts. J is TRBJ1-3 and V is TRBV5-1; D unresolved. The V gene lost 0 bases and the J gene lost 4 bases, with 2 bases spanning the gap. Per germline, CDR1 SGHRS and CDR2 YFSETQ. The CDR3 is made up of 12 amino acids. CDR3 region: CASSLEGNTIYF. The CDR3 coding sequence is TGCGCCAGCAGCTTGGAGGGAAACACCATATATTTT.

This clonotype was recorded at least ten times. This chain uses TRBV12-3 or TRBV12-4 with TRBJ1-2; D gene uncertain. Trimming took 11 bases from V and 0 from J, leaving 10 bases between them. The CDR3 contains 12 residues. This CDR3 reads CAAGSSNYGYTF. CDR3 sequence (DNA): TGTGCCGCGGGGTCTTCTAACTATGGCTACACCTTC.

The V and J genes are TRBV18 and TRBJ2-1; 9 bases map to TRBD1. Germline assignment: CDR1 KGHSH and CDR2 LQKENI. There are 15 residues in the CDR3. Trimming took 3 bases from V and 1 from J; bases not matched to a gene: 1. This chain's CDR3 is CASSPGQGSYNEQFF. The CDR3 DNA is TGTGCCAGCTCACCGGGACAGGGTTCCTACAATGAGCAGTTCTTC.

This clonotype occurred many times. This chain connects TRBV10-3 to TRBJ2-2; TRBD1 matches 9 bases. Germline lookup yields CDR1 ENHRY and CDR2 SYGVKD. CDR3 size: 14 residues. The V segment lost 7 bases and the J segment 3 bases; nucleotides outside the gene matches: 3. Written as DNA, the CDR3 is TGTGCCATCACCAGGACAGGGGACACCGGGGAGCTGTTTTTT. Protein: CAITRTGDTGELFF.

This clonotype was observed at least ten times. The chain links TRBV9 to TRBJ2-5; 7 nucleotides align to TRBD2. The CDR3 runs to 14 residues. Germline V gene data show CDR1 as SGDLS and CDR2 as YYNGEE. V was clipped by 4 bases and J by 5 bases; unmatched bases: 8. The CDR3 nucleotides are TGTGCCAGCAGCCCCGAAACCGGGAGGGAGACCCAGTACTTC. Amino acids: CASSPETGRETQYF. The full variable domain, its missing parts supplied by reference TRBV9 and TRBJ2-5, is DSGVTQTPKHLITATGQRVTLRCSPRSGDLSVYWYQQSLDQGLQFLIQYYNGEERAKGNILERFSAQQFPDLHSELNLSSLELGDSALYFCASSPETGRETQYFGPGTRLLVL.

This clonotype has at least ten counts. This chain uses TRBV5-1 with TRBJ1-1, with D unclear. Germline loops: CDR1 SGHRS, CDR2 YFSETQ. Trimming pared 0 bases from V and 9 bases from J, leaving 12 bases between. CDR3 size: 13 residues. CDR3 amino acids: CASSLAGKGQAFF. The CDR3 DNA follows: TGCGCCAGCAGCTTGGCCGGCAAAGGACAAGCTTTCTTT.

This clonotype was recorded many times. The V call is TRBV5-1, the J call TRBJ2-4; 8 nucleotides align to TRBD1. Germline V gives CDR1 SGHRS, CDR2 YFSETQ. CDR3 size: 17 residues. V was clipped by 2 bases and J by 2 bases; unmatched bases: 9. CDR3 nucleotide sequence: TGCGCCAGCAGCTTACCCACCGGGACAGGACCCAAAAACATTCAGTACTTC. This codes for CASSLPTGTGPKNIQYF.

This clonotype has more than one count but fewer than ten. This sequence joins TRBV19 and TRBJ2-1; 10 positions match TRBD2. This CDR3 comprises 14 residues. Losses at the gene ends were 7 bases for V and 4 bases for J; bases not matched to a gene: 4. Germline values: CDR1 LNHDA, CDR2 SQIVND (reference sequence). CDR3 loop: CASISTSGYNEQFF. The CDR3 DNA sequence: TGTGCCAGTATTTCGACTAGCGGGTACAATGAGCAGTTCTTC.

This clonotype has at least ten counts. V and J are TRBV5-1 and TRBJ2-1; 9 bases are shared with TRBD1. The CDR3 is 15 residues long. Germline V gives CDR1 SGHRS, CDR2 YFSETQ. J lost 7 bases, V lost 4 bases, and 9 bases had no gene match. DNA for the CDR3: TGCGCCAGCAGCCTCCGGGACAGGGTTGGGAATGAGCAGTTCTTC. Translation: CASSLRDRVGNEQFF.

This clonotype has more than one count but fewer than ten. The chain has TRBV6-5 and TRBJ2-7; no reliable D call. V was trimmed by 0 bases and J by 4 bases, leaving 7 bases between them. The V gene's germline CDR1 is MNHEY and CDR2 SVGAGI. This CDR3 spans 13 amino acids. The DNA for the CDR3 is TGTGCCAGCAGTTACTCGGTGACTTACGAGCAGTACTTC. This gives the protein CASSYSVTYEQYF.

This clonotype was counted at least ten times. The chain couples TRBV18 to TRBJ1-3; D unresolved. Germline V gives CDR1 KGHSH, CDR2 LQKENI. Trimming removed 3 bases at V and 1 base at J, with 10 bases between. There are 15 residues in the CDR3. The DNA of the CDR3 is TGTGCCAGCTCACCCACGAGTAGTTCTGGAAACACCATATATTTT. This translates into CASSPTSSSGNTIYF.

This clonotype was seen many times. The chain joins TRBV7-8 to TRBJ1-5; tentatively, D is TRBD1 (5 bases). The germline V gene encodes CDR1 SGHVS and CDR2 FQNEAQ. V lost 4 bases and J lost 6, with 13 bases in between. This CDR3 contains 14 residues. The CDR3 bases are TGTGCCAGCAGCTCAAGGGGTCTGGGTCAGCCCCAGCATTTT. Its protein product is CASSSRGLGQPQHF.

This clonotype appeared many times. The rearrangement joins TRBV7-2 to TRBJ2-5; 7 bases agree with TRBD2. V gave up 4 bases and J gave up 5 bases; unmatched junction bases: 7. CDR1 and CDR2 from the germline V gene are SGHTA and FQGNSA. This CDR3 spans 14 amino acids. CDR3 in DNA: TGTGCCAGCAGCTCTCCGCGGGGGTTGGAGACCCAGTACTTC. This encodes CASSSPRGLETQYF.

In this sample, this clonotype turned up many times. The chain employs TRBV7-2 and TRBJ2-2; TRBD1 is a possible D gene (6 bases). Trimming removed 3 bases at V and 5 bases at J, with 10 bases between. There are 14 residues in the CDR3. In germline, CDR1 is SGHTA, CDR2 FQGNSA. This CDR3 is CASSFDRSTGELFF. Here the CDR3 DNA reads TGTGCCAGCAGCTTCGACAGGAGTACCGGGGAGCTGTTTTTT.

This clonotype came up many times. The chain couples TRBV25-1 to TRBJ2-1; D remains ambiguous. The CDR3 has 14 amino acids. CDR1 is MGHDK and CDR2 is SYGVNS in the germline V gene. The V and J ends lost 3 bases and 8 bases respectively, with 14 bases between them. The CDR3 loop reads CASSDLTPYDEQFF. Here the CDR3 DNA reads TGTGCCAGCAGTGATCTGACCCCGTATGATGAGCAGTTCTTC.

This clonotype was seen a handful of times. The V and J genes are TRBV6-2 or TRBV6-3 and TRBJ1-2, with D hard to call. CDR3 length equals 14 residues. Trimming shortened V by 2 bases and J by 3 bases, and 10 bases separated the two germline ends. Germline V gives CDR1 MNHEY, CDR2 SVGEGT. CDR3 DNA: TGTGCCAGCAGTTACACCGGGTCCTACTATGGCTACACCTTC. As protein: CASSYTGSYYGYTF.

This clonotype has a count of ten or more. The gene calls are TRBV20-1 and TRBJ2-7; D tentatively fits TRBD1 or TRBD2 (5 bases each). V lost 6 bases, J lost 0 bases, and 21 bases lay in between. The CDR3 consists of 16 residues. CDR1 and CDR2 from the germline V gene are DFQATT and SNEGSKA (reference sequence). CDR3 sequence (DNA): TGCAGTGCCATCCCCCCGGGACCCCGGAGCTCCTACGAGCAGTACTTC. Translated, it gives CSAIPPGPRSSYEQYF.

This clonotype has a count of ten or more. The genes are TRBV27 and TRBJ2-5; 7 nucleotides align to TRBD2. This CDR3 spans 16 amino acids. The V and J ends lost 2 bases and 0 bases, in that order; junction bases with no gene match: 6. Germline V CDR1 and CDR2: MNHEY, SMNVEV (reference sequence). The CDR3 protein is CASSLDAGEYQETQYF. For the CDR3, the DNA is TGTGCCAGCAGTTTAGACGCGGGAGAGTACCAAGAGACCCAGTACTTC.

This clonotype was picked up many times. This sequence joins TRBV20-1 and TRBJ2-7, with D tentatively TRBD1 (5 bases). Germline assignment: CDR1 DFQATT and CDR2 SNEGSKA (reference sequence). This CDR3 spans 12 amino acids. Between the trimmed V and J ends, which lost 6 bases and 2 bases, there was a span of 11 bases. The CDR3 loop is CSASDSPYEQYF. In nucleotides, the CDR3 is TGCAGTGCCTCCGACAGCCCCTACGAGCAGTACTTC.